This paragraph reports one TCR beta chain. The antigen is unknown. Time point denoted: cycle 4 day 1 (C4D1), after less than 7 weeks of nivolumab. With no exception, relapse followed autologous stem cell transplantation in all patients, and brentuximab vedotin exposure varied. These data belong to a study of PD-1 blockade in classical Hodgkin lymphoma. Regarding the study as a whole: Healthy donors reportedly exceeded newly diagnosed patients in baseline TCR diversity. There was a significant rise in CD4+ TCR diversity by C4D1, with no such rise for CD8+.

The table came from immunoSEQ multiplex PCR; TCRdb's copy has only in-frame clones and leaves some out. The sample contains roughly 50,000 clones, 90% of which appear only once. This CDR3 has 16 residues. Germline CDR1 reads SGHVS; CDR2 reads FQNEAQ. Trimming at V came to 0 bases and at J to 2 bases, leaving 7 bases not matched to a gene. The chain couples TRBV7-8 to TRBJ2-7; TRBD1 aligns across 7 bases. Here the sequenced sample was peripheral blood mononuclear cells (PBMCs), taken before the fourth cycle of nivolumab. The TCR was taken from a human donor with classical Hodgkin lymphoma. CDR3 bases: TGTGCCAGCAGCTTAGCGAGGGGGCTAGGAGCCTACGAGCAGTACTTC. The encoded protein is CASSLARGLGAYEQYF.